Detailed here is one T cell receptor (beta chain). Its antigen is undetermined. V lost 0 bases and J 2 bases, leaving 11 bases between the germline ends. From germline, CDR1 is LNHNV and CDR2 YYDKDF (reference sequence). CDR3 length: 16 residues. The naive CD8 population came from CD45RO-negative cells selected for CCR7, without terminally differentiated effector memory CD45RA+ cells. Those who donated were healthy HIV-negative adults, with no recent acute infections or vaccinations reported. Genomic DNA of every subset was divided equally among multiple immunoSEQ plates. Profiling relied on immunoSEQ multiplex PCR, and the TCRdb table lists in-frame clones only, not all of them. In the table there are about 590,000 clones, roughly 95% of which are singletons. The entry originates in a study of shared clonotypes between healthy human individuals. Study context: Per donor, three plates held CD4 naive cells, three held CD4 memory, two held CD8 naive and one held CD8 memory. Broader study findings: Unshared clonotypes carried lower generation probabilities than those common to all four donors.

J is TRBJ1-5 and V is TRBV15; D ambiguous. Material for sequencing was naive CD8+ T cells sorted from blood. This sequence was found in a woman in her 30s in good health. CDR3: CATSRDVVFGNQPQHF. In DNA form, the CDR3 reads TGTGCCACCAGCAGAGATGTGGTCTTCGGCAATCAGCCCCAGCATTTT.